These 22 T cell receptor beta chains were all obtained from the same sample, sequenced in a study of T cells in Graves' hyperthyroidism and ophthalmopathy. Researchers amplified the TCR beta CDR3 regions from RNA transcripts. In the first-round RT-PCR of the TCR CDR3, the HTBI primer set was used. TCRdb redid the calling of the multiplex PCR reads with MiXCR, one entry per CDR3 protein. The sample has about 700,000 distinct CDR3 sequences, 45% seen once. Sequencing input: peripheral blood or thyroid tissue (not recorded which). All receptors come from an adult man with Graves' disease, either hyperthyroidism or ophthalmopathy (not recorded which).

This chain uses TRBV2 with TRBJ1-5; D not resolved. V lost 8 bases and J 5 bases, leaving 19 bases between the germline ends. Germline-derived CDR1 and CDR2 are SNHLY and FYNNEI. The CDR3 spans 15 residues. CDR3 amino acids: CASSPSGVSDQPQHF. DNA of the CDR3: TGTGCCAGCTCACCATCCGGGGTCAGCGATCAGCCCCAGCATTTT.

This clonotype was detected many times. The chain employs TRBV29-1 and TRBJ1-3; no clear D. The CDR3 is 14 residues long. From germline, CDR1 is SQVTM and CDR2 ANQGSEA. V was pared by 5 bases and J by 0 bases, with 11 bases between. CDR3 protein: CSVSGTLSGNTIYF. DNA of the CDR3: TGCAGCGTTTCGGGAACTCTCTCTGGAAACACCATATATTTT.

V gene TRBV10-2 combines with J gene TRBJ2-3; a weak D match, TRBD2 (6 bases). CDR3 length: 14 amino acids. Trimming took off 9 bases at V and 1 base at J, with 14 bases between the two ends. Per the germline V gene, CDR1 is WSHSY and CDR2 is SAAADI. The CDR3 sequence is CASRGVAGTDTQYF. The CDR3 bases are TGCGCCAGTCGTGGGGTAGCGGGCACAGATACGCAGTATTTT.

This sequence joins TRBV20-1 and TRBJ1-5; the match to TRBD1 covers 7 bases. The CDR3 runs to 13 residues. Germline V gene sequence: CDR1 DFQATT, CDR2 SNEGSKA (reference sequence). The CDR3 loop reads CSAETGWNQPQHF. DNA for the CDR3: TGCAGCGCCGAGACAGGGTGGAATCAGCCCCAGCATTTT.

This chain joins TRBV2 and TRBJ1-5; 9 bases fit TRBD1. The CDR3 extends over 16 amino acids. Losses at the gene ends were 7 bases for V and 4 bases for J; bases not matched to a gene: 11. CDR1 and CDR2 (germline): SNHLY, FYNNEI. The chain's CDR3 is CASKLETGGVNQPQHF. CDR3 DNA: TGTGCCAGCAAGCTAGAGACAGGGGGAGTTAATCAGCCCCAGCATTTT. Full variable domain (remainder filled in from reference TRBV2 and TRBJ1-5): EPEVTQTPSHQVTQMGQEVILRCVPISNHLYFYWYRQILGQKVEFLVSFYNNEISEKSEIFDDQFSVERPDGSNFTLKIRSTKLEDSAMYFCASKLETGGVNQPQHFGDGTRLSIL.

The chain links TRBV2 to TRBJ1-2; D is unresolved. The CDR3 consists of 15 residues. Germline CDR1 reads SNHLY; CDR2 reads FYNNEI. V was shortened by 6 bases and J by 0 bases, with 14 bases between the two germline ends. CDR3 DNA sequence: TGTGCCAGCAGCGCTCGGGATCCTACTAACTATGGCTACACCTTC. Translation: CASSARDPTNYGYTF.

Turning to this clonotype: This clone may be a read error of a much larger clone one base away. The gene calls are TRBV6-5 and TRBJ1-6; TRBD1 is a possible D gene (5 bases). V was clipped by 5 bases and J by 9 bases, with 11 bases between them. This CDR3 is 13 amino acids long. Germline CDR1 reads MNHEY; CDR2 reads SVGAGI. This chain's CDR3 is CASSEGRPSPLHF. CDR3 nucleotide sequence: TGTGCCAGCAGTGAGGGGCGCCCTTCACCCCTCCACTTT.

The rearrangement uses TRBV15 and TRBJ2-6; D unclear. From germline, CDR1 is LNHNV and CDR2 YYDKDF (reference sequence). Between the trimmed V and J ends, which lost 5 bases and 0 bases, there was a span of 26 bases. The CDR3 is 21 residues long. The CDR3 loop is CATSGIQIDTYANSGANVLTF. CDR3 sequence (DNA): TGTGCCACCAGCGGGATCCAAATTGACACCTATGCCAACTCTGGGGCCAACGTCCTGACTTTC. Using reference TRBV15 and TRBJ2-6 for the parts outside the CDR3, the full variable domain is DAMVIQNPRYQVTQFGKPVTLSCSQTLNHNVMYWYQQKSSQAPKLLFHYYDKDFNNEADTPDNFQSRRPNTSFCFLDIRSPGLGDTAMYLCATSGIQIDTYANSGANVLTFGAGSRLTVL.

CDR3 sequence reads: CASSQLRRGQNTEAFF. The CDR3, as DNA: TGTGCCAGCAGCCAACTCCGGAGGGGACAGAACACTGAAGCTTTCTTT. The chain recombines TRBV2 with TRBJ1-1, with a weak D call TRBD1 (6 bases). Between the trimmed V and J ends, which lost 6 bases and 1 base, there was a span of 18 bases. Germline-derived CDR1 and CDR2 are SNHLY and FYNNEI. This CDR3 region has 16 residues.

This clonotype has ten or more counts. V is TRBV12-3 or TRBV12-4 and J is TRBJ1-1; D is uncertain. The CDR3 has 14 amino acids. Trimming took off 4 bases at V and 2 bases at J, with 11 bases between the two ends. CDR3 region: CASSSSLSNTEAFF. The CDR3, as DNA: TGTGCCAGCAGTTCTAGCCTTTCTAACACTGAAGCTTTCTTT.

In the case of this clonotype: A read error may account for a junction end that differs from germline. The chain recombines TRBV7-9 with TRBJ1-6; D gene ambiguous. The CDR3 has 14 amino acids. Germline CDR1 SEHNR, CDR2 FQNEAQ (reference sequence). The CDR3 region has the DNA TGTGCCAGCAGCCTAAACCGGGATAATTCACCCTTCCACTTT. Translation: CASSLNRDNSPFHF.

For this clonotype: This may come from a read error, since a much larger clone is one base off. V and J are TRBV10-3 and TRBJ2-7; D is possibly TRBD2 (5 bases). This CDR3 has 12 residues. V lost 6 bases and J 0 bases, leaving 6 bases between the germline ends. Looked up from germline, CDR1 is ENHRY and CDR2 is SYGVKD. CDR3 coding DNA: TGTGCCATCAGAGACTACTCCTACGAGCAGTACTTC. Amino acids: CAIRDYSYEQYF.

CDR3 nucleotides: TGTGCCAGTAGTGTGAGGGGCAATCAGCCCCAGCATTTT. It translates to CASSVRGNQPQHF. The chain couples TRBV19 to TRBJ1-5; D is unresolved. V lost 5 bases to trimming and J lost 2 bases, with 7 bases between them. The CDR3 sequence is 13 residues long. From germline, CDR1 is LNHDA and CDR2 SQIVND (reference sequence).

The rearrangement joins TRBV25-1 to TRBJ2-7; D is undetermined. This CDR3 comprises 14 residues. V shed 6 bases and J shed 0 bases, with 12 bases lying between them. Germline CDR1 and CDR2: MGHDK and SYGVNS. DNA of the CDR3: TGTGCCAGCAGAAGCCTGGGCCGCTCCTACGAGCAGTACTTC. Translation gives CASRSLGRSYEQYF.

As regards this clonotype: A much more abundant neighbour one base away suggests this may be a read error. The CDR3 coding sequence is TGTGCCAGCAGCCCCTACAGGGGAGAGCAGTACTTC. Its translation is CASSPYRGEQYF. The rearrangement joins TRBV7-2 to TRBJ2-7; 7 bases map to TRBD1. From germline, CDR1 is SGHTA and CDR2 FQGNSA. J gave up 7 bases and V 5 bases, and 5 bases lay outside the gene matches. CDR3 length: 12 residues.

This clonotype was detected many times. The J gene is TRBJ2-6, the V gene TRBV7-9; TRBD2 agrees at 10 bases. The germline V gene has CDR1 SEHNR and CDR2 FQNEAQ (reference sequence). The V and J ends lost 1 base and 0 bases, in that order; junction bases with no gene match: 0. The CDR3 runs to 17 residues. The CDR3 bases are TGTGCCAGCAGCTTAGTAGCGGGGGGCTCTGGGGCCAACGTCCTGACTTTC. Residues: CASSLVAGGSGANVLTF.

This clonotype has only one observation. This rearrangement joins TRBV20-1 to TRBJ2-5, with 10 bases matching TRBD2. J was trimmed by 0 bases and V by 2 bases; bases with no gene match: 3. From germline, CDR1 is DFQATT and CDR2 SNEGSKA (reference sequence). The CDR3 has 15 amino acids. This CDR3 is CSARMLAGDQETQYF. The CDR3 DNA is TGCAGTGCTAGAATGCTAGCGGGGGACCAAGAGACCCAGTACTTC.

The chain joins TRBV2 to TRBJ1-6, with 7 positions matching TRBD1. CDR1 and CDR2 (germline): SNHLY, FYNNEI. The CDR3 covers 13 residues. Germline trimming cut 7 bases from V and 7 bases from J; bases unmatched to any gene: 4. The CDR3 region has the DNA TGTGCCAGCATGGACAGGCAGAATTCACCCCTCCACTTT. Translation: CASMDRQNSPLHF.

There are many counts of this clonotype. This rearrangement joins TRBV2 to TRBJ1-5; maybe TRBD1 (5 bases). Germline V gives CDR1 SNHLY, CDR2 FYNNEI. V was shortened by 8 bases and J by 4 bases, with 9 bases between the two germline ends. The CDR3 runs to 12 residues. CDR3 residues: CASATENQPQHF. CDR3 nucleotides: TGTGCCAGCGCGACAGAGAATCAGCCCCAGCATTTT.

About this clonotype: One end of the junction does not line up with germline, which may come from a read error. V usage is TRBV14 and J usage is TRBJ2-7; D is undetermined. The length of the CDR3 is 14 residues. Per germline, CDR1 SGHDN and CDR2 FVKESK. The DNA for the CDR3 is TGTGCCAGCAGCCAAGATCCCACTCCCTACGAGCAGCACTTC. This sequence encodes CASSQDPTPYEQHF.

This clonotype appeared many times. This CDR3 reads CASTPGDTIYF. CDR3 sequence (DNA): TGTGCCAGCACCCCGGGCGACACCATATATTTT. The chain has TRBV25-1 and TRBJ1-3, with D uncertain. Germline V CDR1 and CDR2: MGHDK, SYGVNS. This CDR3 has 11 residues. The germline V and J ends were trimmed by 7 bases and 8 bases, with 9 bases remaining between them. Drawing the rest from reference TRBV25-1 and TRBJ1-3, the complete variable domain is EADIYQTPRYLVIGTGKKITLECSQTMGHDKMYWYQQDPGMELHLIHYSYGVNSTEKGDLSSESTVSRIRTEHFPLTLESARPSHTSQYLCASTPGDTIYFGEGSWLTVV.

The V gene is TRBV15, the J gene TRBJ2-5, with D perhaps matching TRBD1 or TRBD2 (5 bases each). The CDR3 contains 13 residues. Trimming cost V 6 bases and J 5 bases, with 13 bases left between them. Germline V lookup: CDR1 LNHNV, CDR2 YYDKDF (reference sequence). CDR3 sequence reads: CATSGAGGETQYF. DNA for the CDR3: TGTGCCACCAGTGGGGCAGGCGGGGAGACCCAGTACTTC.